This T cell receptor (beta chain) is from a study of T cells in women clearing cervical HPV infection (dated by TCRdb to 2016 to 2018). Turning to the overall study: Cases were about two dozen women with histologically confirmed HPV16-related CIN3 or worse, including a couple of invasive cancers. Controls were some 26 women whose single incident HPV16 infection cleared within 12 months without precancer or cancer developing. Blood from cases was collected at the visit at which the lesion was first identified, whereas blood from controls was collected once infection was no longer detected. Among cases, blood sampling came a median of roughly 150 days after lesion detection, with an interquartile range of about 80 to 220 days. Since HLA typing was available for only a few women, HLA type could not be ruled out as a confounder. Nested within Costa Rica's Guanacaste HPV Natural History Study, an exploratory proof-of-principle case-control study compared TCR repertoires across cervical HPV16 outcomes. Cases were matched to controls by age within five years and by the year the sample was collected. Median age was about 35 years in cases versus about 38 in controls, and baseline characteristics did not differ significantly. The parent cohort enrolled 9,800 or so women aged 18 or older in Guanacaste, Costa Rica, during about 1993 to 1994 and followed them for 6 to 7 years. As quality controls, five blinded duplicates were added to each group, bringing the total to about 60 samples made up of roughly 50 participants and around 10 replicates.

Spanning cysteine to phenylalanine, the CDR3 consists of 15 amino acids. The 36 bases shown cover part of the CDR3, and their frame starts at base 1. Sequences SGHVS (CDR1) and FNYEAQ (CDR2) are obtained from the germline V gene. To note about this clone: Its antigen is not yet known. The read gets to within 3 residues of the CDR3 end, and the germline J gene fills in the rest.

What the authors observed across the whole study: The cross-sectional design could not show whether associations preceded infection or resulted from it; effector/memory subsets and HPV-specific T cells were not isolated. Random forest classifiers that combined richness and V gene abundances separated cases from controls with an estimated AUC of approximately 0.78. T-cell numbers per sample were unknown, so richness differences could reflect varying T-cell content rather than repertoire biology. TCR repertoire richness was significantly higher in CIN3+ cases than in controls across sequencing depths, while evenness did not differ. Lower TRBV6-7 relative abundance was observed in cases than in controls (about 0.099% versus 0.17%; Bonferroni P = 0.0008).

The immunoSEQ assay used multiplex PCR to amplify TCR beta CDR3 regions from an average of roughly 1.2 ug of genomic DNA per sample. The assay corrected primer bias using a complete synthetic TCR repertoire to establish an amplification baseline. The amplicons were sequenced using the Illumina platform. The paper's processing steps were these. Error correction of the sequences involved clustering with frequency ratios plus a modified nearest-neighbor algorithm, after which the sequences were analyzed in the immunoSEQ Analyzer using IMGT gene definitions. At each rarefaction depth, TCR richness and evenness were averaged across 20 rarefaction repeats, and any sample with fewer sequences than the depth was left out. Wilcoxon rank sum tests with FDR correction were used to compare relative abundances of V, D and J genes between the groups. For the blinded duplicates, the intraclass correlation was about 96% for TCR richness and averaged approximately 76% across 70 or so gene segments. The clones in this table, taken by TCRdb from immuneACCESS, are in-frame only. Not every clone is retained; where verified, under half of the shortfall comes from an unresolved V gene, and the cause of the rest is unknown. V, J and clone size derive from that table, while D and trimming were established from the DNA sequence. This sample's table carries about 12,000 clones. The ten most abundant clones make up roughly 9.4% of the sample.

Every participant had a single incident cervical HPV16 infection, and women with prevalent HPV16 infections were excluded. Cervical HPV DNA was detected by MY09/MY11 PCR and genotyped by dot-blot hybridization. Approximately 16 mL of heparinized blood were centrifuged, and the buffy coat was aliquoted, frozen at -30°C, then stored at -80°C. Genomic DNA was extracted from buffy coat specimens using QIAGEN kits. The specimen sequenced was blood buffy coat. The chain was built from TRBV7-6 and TRBJ1-2; a tentative D match to TRBD1 spans 6 bases. This receptor was obtained from a woman aged 18 to 75 with a cervical HPV16 infection that either progressed to CIN3+ or cleared (not recorded which). The CDR3 sequence is CASSLLGGSTDTYTF. The DNA read from the CDR3 is TGTGCCAGCAGCTTATTAGGGGGTAGCACAGATACC.